A single TCR beta chain is shown here with its context. Per the study methods: The authors estimated nucleated cell counts from reference gene primer amplification. Profiling relied on immunoSEQ multiplex PCR, and the TCRdb table lists in-frame clones only, not all of them. For V, J and clone size, that table is used; D and trimming come from the DNA. The sample lists about 72,000 clones; 82% were seen once. The entry originates in a study of blood T cell repertoires in COVID-19. About the study: Acute and convalescent COVID-19 specimens originated in the United States, Italy and Spain.

Germline V gene lookup returns CDR1 LNHDA and CDR2 SQIVND (reference sequence). CDR3 length: 15 residues. The V gene lost 3 bases and the J gene lost 4 bases, with 13 bases spanning the gap. The chain combines TRBV19 with TRBJ1-3; TRBD1 might be the D (6 bases). The sequence came from a human donor in a cohort sampled during active COVID-19. Specimen: peripheral blood. CDR3 region: CASSIVRGGGNTIYF. DNA for the CDR3: TGTGCCAGTAGTATCGTCAGGGGTGGAGGAAACACCATATATTTT. Full variable domain (rest looked up from reference TRBV19 and TRBJ1-3): DGGITQSPKYLFRKEGQNVTLSCEQNLNHDAMYWYRQDPGQGLRLIYYSQIVNDFQKGDIAEGYSVSREKKESFPLTVTSAQKNPTAFYLCASSIVRGGGNTIYFGEGSWLTVV.